Presented here are 24 T cell receptor beta chains from one specimen sequenced in a study of blood T cell repertoires in COVID-19. Sequencing used immunoSEQ multiplex PCR; TCRdb keeps in-frame clones, though not all of them. The repertoire holds 130,000 to 150,000 clones, with approximately 87% as singletons. The sample taken for sequencing was peripheral blood. The origin of the receptors is a woman between 35 and 50 years old with acute or convalescent COVID-19.

This sequence joins TRBV2 and TRBJ1-2; 8 nucleotides agree with TRBD1. V shed 7 bases and J 4 bases; nucleotides not matched to a gene: 17. CDR1 and CDR2 (germline): SNHLY, FYNNEI. This CDR3 comprises 17 residues. Written as DNA, the CDR3 is TGTGCCAGCACCCTAGGAGTAATCAGGGGGCGTATCTATGGCTACACCTTC. This translates into CASTLGVIRGRIYGYTF.

The chain is built from TRBV12-3 or TRBV12-4 and TRBJ2-1; possible D gene TRBD2, 5 bases. V shed 2 bases and J shed 7 bases, with 9 bases lying between them. The CDR3 sequence is 13 residues long. The CDR3 sequence: CASSLRGGNEQFF. The DNA of the CDR3 is TGTGCCAGCAGTTTACGGGGTGGGAATGAGCAGTTCTTC.

V and J are TRBV27 and TRBJ2-7, with 9 positions matching TRBD2. Germline V lookup: CDR1 MNHEY, CDR2 SMNVEV (reference sequence). The CDR3 extends over 14 amino acids. V lost 9 bases, J lost 6 bases, and 12 bases stayed unmatched. This CDR3 reads CASFGLAGSLEQYF. The CDR3 DNA follows: TGTGCCAGTTTCGGGCTAGCGGGATCTCTCGAGCAGTACTTC.

The chain employs TRBV10-3 and TRBJ2-1, with 11 bases that match TRBD2. The CDR3 loop spans 15 amino acids. The V segment lost 3 bases and the J segment 6 bases; nucleotides outside the gene matches: 4. Germline V lookup: CDR1 ENHRY, CDR2 SYGVKD. CDR3 DNA sequence: TGTGCCATCAGTGAATCGCTAGCGGGGGGCAATGAGCAGTTCTTC. Translating it yields CAISESLAGGNEQFF.

In nucleotides, the CDR3 is TGTGCCATCAGTGAGTCGAGACTCCTTCCGTATTTT. Amino acid sequence: CAISESRLLPYF. The V and J genes are TRBV10-3 and TRBJ2-3; no clear D. CDR1 is ENHRY and CDR2 is SYGVKD in the germline V gene. With 0 bases removed from V and 14 bases from J, the gap between germline ends came to 12 bases. The CDR3 spans 12 residues.

The chain carries TRBV11-2 and TRBJ1-5; TRBD1 matches 9 bases. The CDR3 covers 15 residues. Germline V gene data show CDR1 as SGHAT and CDR2 as FQNNGV. V lost 5 bases and J lost 6; bases outside the gene matches: 8. CDR3: CASSTSGQGSQPQHF. CDR3 in DNA: TGTGCCAGCAGCACCAGCGGACAGGGGAGTCAGCCCCAGCATTTT.

The J gene is TRBJ2-7, the V gene TRBV27; 9 bases align to TRBD1. Per the germline V gene, CDR1 is MNHEY and CDR2 is SMNVEV (reference sequence). Trimming cost V 6 bases and J 1 base; bases outside gene matches: 7. The CDR3 loop spans 15 amino acids. Here the CDR3 reads CASRYTTGGSYEQYF. The DNA for the CDR3 is TGTGCCAGCAGGTACACGACAGGGGGATCCTACGAGCAGTACTTC.

The chain couples TRBV4-1 to TRBJ1-2; D might be TRBD1 (6 bases). The CDR3 has 16 amino acids. V dropped 0 bases and J dropped 2 bases, with 13 bases sitting between them. Germline assignment: CDR1 MGHRA and CDR2 YSYEKL. CDR3 protein: CASSQDGTGRNYGYTF. In DNA form, the CDR3 reads TGCGCCAGCAGCCAAGACGGCACAGGGCGCAACTATGGCTACACCTTC.

V usage is TRBV18 and J usage is TRBJ1-2, with D uncertain. The CDR3 is 13 residues long. Germline CDR1 and CDR2: KGHSH and LQKENI. V was shortened by 3 bases and J by 7 bases, with 12 bases between the two germline ends. The CDR3 loop reads CASSPDGAVGYTF. For the CDR3, the DNA is TGTGCCAGCTCACCCGACGGAGCGGTTGGCTACACCTTC.

This rearrangement joins TRBV28 to TRBJ1-1; 7 bases align to TRBD1. The CDR3 totals 14 residues. Trimming cost V 5 bases and J 4 bases; bases outside gene matches: 7. Germline CDR1 is MDHEN and CDR2 is SYDVKM. The CDR3 coding sequence is TGTGCCAGCAGTCCCGGGACAGTCGTCACTGAAGCTTTCTTT. As protein: CASSPGTVVTEAFF.

The CDR3 DNA sequence: TGTGCCACCAACACAAACACTGAAGCTTTCTTT. This encodes CATNTNTEAFF. The genes are TRBV28 and TRBJ1-1, with no clear D. V was clipped by 10 bases and J by 2 bases, with 8 bases between them. The CDR3 contains 11 residues. Germline loops: CDR1 MDHEN, CDR2 SYDVKM. Based on the CDR3 plus reference TRBV28 and TRBJ1-1, the full variable domain is DVKVTQSSRYLVKRTGEKVFLECVQDMDHENMFWYRQDPGLGLRLIYFSYDVKMKEKGDIPEGYSVSREKKERFSLILESASTNQTSMYLCATNTNTEAFFGQGTRLTVV.

This clone was detected once. The chain employs TRBV27 and TRBJ1-6; D gene unclear. V lost 1 base and J lost 4, with 8 bases in between. The CDR3 is made up of 15 amino acids. Germline loops: CDR1 MNHEY, CDR2 SMNVEV (reference sequence). CDR3 loop: CASSLYEIYNSPLHF. The CDR3 coding sequence is TGTGCCAGCAGTTTATACGAGATTTATAATTCACCCCTCCACTTT.

The J gene is TRBJ2-3, the V gene TRBV11-2; 7 bases align to TRBD2. The CDR3 covers 15 residues. Germline CDR1 SGHAT, CDR2 FQNNGV. The V segment lost 1 base and the J segment 0 bases; nucleotides outside the gene matches: 1. The CDR3 here is CASSLAGGSTDTQYF. The CDR3 region has the DNA TGTGCCAGCAGCTTAGCGGGGGGAAGCACAGATACGCAGTATTTT.

This chain links TRBV28 with TRBJ1-2; D ambiguous. The CDR3 consists of 14 residues. The germline gives CDR1 MDHEN, CDR2 SYDVKM. The ends were cut back, 4 bases at V and 6 bases at J, with 15 bases in the middle. CDR3 residues: CASSSYQEVHGYTF. For the CDR3, the DNA is TGTGCCAGCAGTTCTTATCAGGAAGTCCATGGCTACACCTTC.

V gene TRBV30 combines with J gene TRBJ1-1; D unresolved. Germline V CDR1 and CDR2: GTSNPN, SVGIG (reference sequence). This CDR3 is built from 13 residues. Trimming left V 3 bases short and J 1 base short, with 9 bases between. CDR3 amino acids: CAWRGSKNTEAFF. Here the CDR3 DNA reads TGTGCCTGGAGGGGCTCCAAGAACACTGAAGCTTTCTTT.

V and J are TRBV30 and TRBJ2-7; TRBD2 is a possible D gene (5 bases). This CDR3 has 16 residues. CDR1 is GTSNPN and CDR2 is SVGIG in the germline V gene (reference sequence). V shed 1 base and J shed 4 bases, with 20 bases lying between them. The CDR3 region is CAWSASYLPGGYEQYF. For the CDR3, the DNA is TGTGCCTGGAGTGCCAGTTATCTTCCTGGAGGTTACGAGCAGTACTTC.

This clone came up once. The rearrangement uses TRBV27 and TRBJ2-2; D unresolved. CDR1 is MNHEY, CDR2 SMNVEV, per germline (reference sequence). The CDR3 consists of 15 residues. With 2 bases removed from V and 1 base from J, the gap between germline ends came to 8 bases. The DNA of the CDR3 is TGTGCCAGCAGTTTAGTTGCGGTGAACACCGGGGAGCTGTTTTTT. This codes for CASSLVAVNTGELFF.

The chain is built from TRBV19 and TRBJ1-1; 11 bases agree with TRBD1. Per germline, CDR1 LNHDA and CDR2 SQIVND (reference sequence). The CDR3 runs to 15 residues. V dropped 5 bases and J dropped 5; count of bases not matched to a gene: 7. CDR3 loop: CASSPGTGGGTEAFF. CDR3 in DNA: TGTGCCAGTAGTCCAGGGACAGGGGGAGGAACTGAAGCTTTCTTT.

This clone was seen a handful of times. The CDR3 DNA reads as TGTGCCAGCAGCCAAGAGCCGGGACAGGGGATCCTCAATCAGCCCCAGCATTTT. This encodes CASSQEPGQGILNQPQHF. The V call is TRBV4-2, the J call TRBJ1-5, with TRBD1 matching over 10 bases. CDR1 LGHNA and CDR2 YNFKEQ come from the germline V gene. The CDR3 has 18 residues. Trimming took 0 bases from V and 3 from J; bases not matched to a gene: 8.

The chain recombines TRBV18 with TRBJ2-3, with 8 nucleotides matching TRBD2. Germline CDR1 reads KGHSH; CDR2 reads LQKENI. V gave up 0 bases and J gave up 5 bases; unmatched junction bases: 10. CDR3 length equals 17 residues. The CDR3 bases are TGTGCCAGCTCACCACCCCCGGGACTAGATGTGGGAGATACGCAGTATTTT. This codes for CASSPPPGLDVGDTQYF. Full variable domain (remainder filled in from reference TRBV18 and TRBJ2-3): NAGVMQNPRHLVRRRGQEARLRCSPMKGHSHVYWYRQLPEEGLKFMVYLQKENIIDESGMPKERFSAEFPKEGPSILRIQQVVRGDSAAYFCASSPPPGLDVGDTQYFGPGTRLTVL.

The chain carries TRBV30 and TRBJ2-3; D might be TRBD1 (5 bases). Deletions cut 3 bases from V and 0 bases from J, with 7 bases between. The CDR3 contains 13 residues. CDR1 GTSNPN and CDR2 SVGIG come from the germline V gene (reference sequence). The CDR3, as DNA: TGTGCCTGGAGACAGGTCAGCACAGATACGCAGTATTTT. Translation: CAWRQVSTDTQYF.

The chain uses TRBV19 and TRBJ2-1, with 10 bases that match TRBD2. This CDR3 has 20 residues. V was clipped by 2 bases and J by 0 bases; unmatched bases: 13. Germline V lookup: CDR1 LNHDA, CDR2 SQIVND (reference sequence). CDR3 sequence: CASSITGIAGGPSSYNEQFF. The CDR3, as DNA: TGTGCCAGTAGTATAACAGGGATAGCGGGAGGACCGAGCTCCTACAATGAGCAGTTCTTC.

This clone was observed a single time. The rearrangement joins TRBV7-3 to TRBJ2-7, with TRBD1 matching over 10 bases. The V gene end was trimmed by 5 bases and the J gene end by 5 bases; junction bases not matched to a gene: 12. The CDR3 runs to 16 residues. From germline, CDR1 is SGHTA and CDR2 FQGTGA. CDR3 amino acids: CASSPTGGYSLHEQYF. The DNA of the CDR3 is TGTGCCAGCAGCCCGACAGGGGGCTATTCATTGCACGAGCAGTACTTC.

This chain joins TRBV19 and TRBJ1-1; D gene ambiguous. In germline, CDR1 is LNHDA, CDR2 SQIVND (reference sequence). This CDR3 is 13 amino acids long. Deletions cut 8 bases from V and 3 bases from J, with 13 bases between. This chain's CDR3 is CASFSAEDTEAFF. CDR3 in DNA: TGTGCCAGTTTTTCAGCCGAGGACACTGAAGCTTTCTTT.